The sequence of this T cell receptor (beta chain) was determined in a study of T cells in Graves' hyperthyroidism and ophthalmopathy. Points from the study as a whole: The authors' 13 V-J model separated ophthalmopathy from stable hyperthyroidism. Most clonotypes expanded in the thyroid (above 0.001) were also present in blood.

From RNA transcripts, TCR beta CDR3 regions were amplified. Carried out on the TCR CDR3, a first-round RT-PCR used the HTBI primer set. TCRdb independently ran MiXCR on the multiplex PCR reads; one entry per CDR3 protein. Of about 560,000 distinct CDR3 sequences detected, 15% to 20% appear once; the ten largest clones hold 18%. The CDR3 is made up of 14 amino acids. CDR1 and CDR2 (germline): SGDLS, YYNGEE. The trim removed 3 bases at V and 1 base at J, leaving 3 bases unmatched. Graves' hyperthyroidism was deemed stable absent ophthalmopathy progression within 18 months. This clonotype came up a few times. Its antigen remains unidentified.

Sequencing was done on a sample of blood. The receptor comes from a woman aged 18-29 years with Graves' hyperthyroidism. The chain recombines TRBV9 with TRBJ2-7; 8 bases fit TRBD2. CDR3 coding DNA: TGTGCCAGCAGCGACGGGGGGGATTCCTACGAGCAGTACTTC. Its translation is CASSDGGDSYEQYF. Drawing the rest from reference TRBV9 and TRBJ2-7, the complete variable domain is DSGVTQTPKHLITATGQRVTLRCSPRSGDLSVYWYQQSLDQGLQFLIQYYNGEERAKGNILERFSAQQFPDLHSELNLSSLELGDSALYFCASSDGGDSYEQYFGPGTRLTVT.